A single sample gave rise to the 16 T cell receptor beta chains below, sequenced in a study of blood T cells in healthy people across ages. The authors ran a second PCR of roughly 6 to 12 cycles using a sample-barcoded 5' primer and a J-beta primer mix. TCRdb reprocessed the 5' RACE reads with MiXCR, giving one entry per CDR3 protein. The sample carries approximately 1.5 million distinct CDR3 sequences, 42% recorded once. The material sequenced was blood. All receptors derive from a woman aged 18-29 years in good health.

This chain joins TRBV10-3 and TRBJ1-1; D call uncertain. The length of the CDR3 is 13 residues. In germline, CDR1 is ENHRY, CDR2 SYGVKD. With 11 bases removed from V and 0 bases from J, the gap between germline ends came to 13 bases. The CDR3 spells CAVRRILNTEAFF. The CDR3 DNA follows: TGTGCCGTAAGACGAATCTTGAACACTGAAGCTTTCTTT.

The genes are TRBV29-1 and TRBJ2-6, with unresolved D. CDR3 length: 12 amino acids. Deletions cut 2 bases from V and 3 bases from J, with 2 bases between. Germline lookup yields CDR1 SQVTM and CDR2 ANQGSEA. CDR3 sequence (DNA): TGCAGCGTTGAACGTGGGGCCAACGTCCTGACTTTC. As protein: CSVERGANVLTF.

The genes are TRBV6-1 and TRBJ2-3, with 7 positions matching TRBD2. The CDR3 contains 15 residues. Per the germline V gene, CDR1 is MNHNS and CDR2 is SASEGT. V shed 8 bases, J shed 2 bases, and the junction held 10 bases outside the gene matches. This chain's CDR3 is CASGATSSYTDTQYF. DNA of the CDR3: TGTGCCAGCGGGGCGACTAGCTCTTACACAGATACGCAGTATTTT.

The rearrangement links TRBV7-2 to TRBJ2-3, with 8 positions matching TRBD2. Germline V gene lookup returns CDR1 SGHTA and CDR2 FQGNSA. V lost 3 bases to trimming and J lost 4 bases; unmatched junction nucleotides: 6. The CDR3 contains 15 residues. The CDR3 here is CASSFASGGADTQYF. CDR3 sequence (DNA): TGTGCCAGCAGCTTTGCCAGCGGGGGAGCAGATACGCAGTATTTT.

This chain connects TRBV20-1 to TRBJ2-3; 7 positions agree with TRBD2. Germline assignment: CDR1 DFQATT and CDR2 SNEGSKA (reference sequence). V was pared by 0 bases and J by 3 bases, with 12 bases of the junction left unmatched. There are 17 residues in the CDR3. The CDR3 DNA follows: TGCAGTGCTAGAGATCGGGGCGCGGGCGGGAGAACAGATACGCAGTATTTT. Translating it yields CSARDRGAGGRTDTQYF.

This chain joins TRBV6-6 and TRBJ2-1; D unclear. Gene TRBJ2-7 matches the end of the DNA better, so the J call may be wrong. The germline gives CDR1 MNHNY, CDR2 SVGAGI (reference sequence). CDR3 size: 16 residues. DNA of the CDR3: TGTGCCAGCAGTTACGGGCAAAGTAGCTCCTACAATGAGCAGTACTTC. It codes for CASSYGQSSSYNEQYF.

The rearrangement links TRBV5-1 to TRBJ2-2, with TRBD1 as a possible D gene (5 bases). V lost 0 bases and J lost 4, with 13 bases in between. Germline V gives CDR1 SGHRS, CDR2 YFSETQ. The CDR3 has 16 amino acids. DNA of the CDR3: TGCGCCAGCAGCTTGGCCAGGGCCACCTCCACCGGGGAGCTGTTTTTT. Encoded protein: CASSLARATSTGELFF.

CDR3 region: CATSRGEQDRTDTQYF. The CDR3 nucleotides are TGTGCCACCAGCAGAGGGGAACAGGACCGCACAGATACGCAGTATTTT. This chain connects TRBV15 to TRBJ2-3; D possibly corresponds to TRBD1 (5 bases). CDR1 and CDR2 (germline): LNHNV, YYDKDF (reference sequence). V lost 1 base and J 1 base, leaving 12 bases between the germline ends. This CDR3 is built from 16 residues.

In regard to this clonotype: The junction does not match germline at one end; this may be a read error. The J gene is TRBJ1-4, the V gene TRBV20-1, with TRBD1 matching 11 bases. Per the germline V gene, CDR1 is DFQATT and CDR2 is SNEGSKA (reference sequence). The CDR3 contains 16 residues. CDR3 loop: CSARTGTGGTNKKLFF. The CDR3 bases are TGCAGTGCTAGAACCGGGACAGGGGGGACTAATAAAAAACTGTTTTTT.

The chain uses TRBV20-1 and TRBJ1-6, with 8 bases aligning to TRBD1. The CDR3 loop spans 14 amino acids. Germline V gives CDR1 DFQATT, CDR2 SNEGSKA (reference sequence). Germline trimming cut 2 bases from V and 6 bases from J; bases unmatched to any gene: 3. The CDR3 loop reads CSARRTGTNSPLHF. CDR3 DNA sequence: TGCAGTGCTAGAAGGACAGGGACTAATTCACCCCTCCACTTT.

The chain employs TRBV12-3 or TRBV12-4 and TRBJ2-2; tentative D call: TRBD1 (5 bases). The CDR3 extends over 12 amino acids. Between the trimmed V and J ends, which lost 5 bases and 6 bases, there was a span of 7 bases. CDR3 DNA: TGTGCCAGCAGTCGACAGTCCGGGGAGCTGTTTTTT. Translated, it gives CASSRQSGELFF.

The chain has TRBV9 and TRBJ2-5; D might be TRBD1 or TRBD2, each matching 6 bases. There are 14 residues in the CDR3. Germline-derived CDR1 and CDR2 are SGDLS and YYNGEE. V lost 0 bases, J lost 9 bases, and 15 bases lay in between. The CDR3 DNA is TGTGCCAGCAGCGTAGGATCAAGGGGGGCGGCCCAGTACTTC. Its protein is CASSVGSRGAAQYF.

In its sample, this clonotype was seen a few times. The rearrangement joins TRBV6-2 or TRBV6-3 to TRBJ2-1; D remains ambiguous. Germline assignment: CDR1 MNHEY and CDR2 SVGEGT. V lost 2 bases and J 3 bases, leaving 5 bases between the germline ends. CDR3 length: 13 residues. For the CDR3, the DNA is TGTGCCAGCAGTTACCCCCACTACAATGAGCAGTTCTTC. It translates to CASSYPHYNEQFF.

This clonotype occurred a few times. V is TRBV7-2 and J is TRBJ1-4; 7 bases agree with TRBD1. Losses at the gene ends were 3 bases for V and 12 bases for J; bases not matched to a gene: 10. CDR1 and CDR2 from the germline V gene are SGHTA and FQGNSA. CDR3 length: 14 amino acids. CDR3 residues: CASSLSGIQGELFF. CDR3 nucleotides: TGTGCCAGCAGCTTGAGTGGCATTCAGGGGGAACTGTTTTTT.

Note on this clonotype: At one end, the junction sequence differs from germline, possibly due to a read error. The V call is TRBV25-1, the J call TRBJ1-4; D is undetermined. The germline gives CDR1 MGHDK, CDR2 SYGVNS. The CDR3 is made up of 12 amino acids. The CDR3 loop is CASSDVQRKLFF. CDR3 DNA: TGTGCAAGCAGTGATGTACAGAGAAAACTGTTTTTT.

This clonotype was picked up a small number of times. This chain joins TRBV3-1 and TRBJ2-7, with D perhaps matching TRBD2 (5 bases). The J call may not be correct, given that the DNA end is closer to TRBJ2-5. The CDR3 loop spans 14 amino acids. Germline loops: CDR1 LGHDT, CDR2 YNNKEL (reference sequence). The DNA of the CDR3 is TGTGCCAGCAGCATGGACTCGGCACAAGAGACCCAGTACTTC. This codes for CASSMDSAQETQYF.